These 10 T cell receptor beta chains originate from one sample sequenced in a study of T cell responses to AZD1222 COVID-19 vaccine. Repertoires were generated with immunoSEQ multiplex PCR, while TCRdb's copy carries only in-frame clones and drops some. This table has around 110,000 clones, about nine tenths appearing once. The sequences come from peripheral blood, collected on day 0 of AZD1222 vaccination. The origin of the receptors is an adult in good health.

The chain couples TRBV5-4 to TRBJ2-6, with no clear D. This CDR3 has 16 residues. Trimming took 3 bases from V and 4 from J, leaving 14 bases between them. Germline V gives CDR1 SGHNT, CDR2 YYREEE (reference sequence). The CDR3 reads CASSSPPYRGANVLTF. Here the CDR3 DNA reads TGTGCCAGCAGCTCGCCCCCTTATCGAGGGGCCAACGTCCTGACTTTC. Based on the CDR3 plus reference TRBV5-4 and TRBJ2-6, the full variable domain is ETGVTQSPTHLIKTRGQQVTLRCSSQSGHNTVSWYQQALGQGPQFIFQYYREEENGRGNFPPRFSGLQFPNYSSELNVNALELDDSALYLCASSSPPYRGANVLTFGAGSRLTVL.

The CDR3 spells CASSPTPAGGSSYEQYF. The DNA for the CDR3 is TGTGCCAGCAGCCCCACCCCAGCGGGGGGGTCCTCCTACGAGCAGTACTTC. The chain is built from TRBV3-1 (or the pseudogene TRBV3-2) and TRBJ2-7, with 10 bases that match TRBD2. Unmatched junction bases numbered 9, after V lost 4 bases and J lost 0 bases. This CDR3 has 17 residues. Germline V gives CDR1 LGHDT, CDR2 YNNKEL (reference sequence).

The rearrangement uses TRBV7-8 and TRBJ2-2; D gene ambiguous. V was clipped by 1 base and J by 4 bases, with 10 bases between them. Germline assignment: CDR1 SGHVS and CDR2 FQNEAQ. This CDR3 has 15 amino acids. The CDR3 nucleotides read TGTGCCAGCAGCTTAGGGACCGACTTCACCGGGGAGCTGTTTTTT. Translation gives CASSLGTDFTGELFF.

This chain links TRBV2 with TRBJ1-1, with D tentatively TRBD1 (5 bases). The CDR3 length is 13 residues. From germline, CDR1 is SNHLY and CDR2 FYNNEI. Trimming stripped 5 bases from V and 1 base from J, with 8 bases between. The CDR3 DNA is TGTGCCAGCAGTCCAGGGTGGAACACTGAAGCTTTCTTT. It specifies CASSPGWNTEAFF. The variable domain in full, completed from reference TRBV2 and TRBJ1-1, reads EPEVTQTPSHQVTQMGQEVILRCVPISNHLYFYWYRQILGQKVEFLVSFYNNEISEKSEIFDDQFSVERPDGSNFTLKIRSTKLEDSAMYFCASSPGWNTEAFFGQGTRLTVV.

This chain connects TRBV20-1 to TRBJ1-4; D remains unclear. CDR1 and CDR2 from the germline V gene are DFQATT and SNEGSKA (reference sequence). The CDR3 extends over 15 amino acids. V was cut by 3 bases and J by 7 bases, with 18 bases left in between. The CDR3 nucleotides are TGCAGTGCTAGTGACCCGACGGGAACGGGTGAAAAACTGTTTTTT. Translating gives CSASDPTGTGEKLFF.

This chain links TRBV5-1 with TRBJ1-4; D gene unclear. Per germline, CDR1 SGHRS and CDR2 YFSETQ. The CDR3 totals 14 residues. V was clipped by 2 bases and J by 0 bases, with 5 bases between them. CDR3 residues: CASSLTATNEKLFF. Here the CDR3 DNA reads TGCGCCAGCAGCTTAACTGCAACTAATGAAAAACTGTTTTTT.

This chain links TRBV28 with TRBJ2-1, with TRBD1 identical over 7 bases. V lost 6 bases, J lost 8 bases, and 4 bases stayed unmatched. Germline-derived CDR1 and CDR2 are MDHEN and SYDVKM. This CDR3 is 12 amino acids long. The CDR3 coding sequence is TGTGCCAGCAGGAGACAGGGACATGAGCAGTTCTTC. This codes for CASRRQGHEQFF.

This clone occurred once. This same CDR3 is encoded by further DNA sequences in the sample. CDR3 DNA sequence: TGTGCCAGCAGTTACTCAAGGGTCGATCAGCCCCAGCATTTT. It translates to CASSYSRVDQPQHF. The chain recombines TRBV6-5 with TRBJ1-5; no clear D. Germline lookup yields CDR1 MNHEY and CDR2 SVGAGI. CDR3 length equals 14 residues. Trimming removed 0 bases from V and 5 bases from J, with 8 bases in between.

The chain uses TRBV6-5 and TRBJ1-6; TRBD1 aligns across 8 bases. Germline V gene lookup returns CDR1 MNHEY and CDR2 SVGAGI. This CDR3 is built from 15 residues. The V and J ends lost 6 bases and 9 bases, in that order; junction bases with no gene match: 10. The CDR3 here is CASSLFGQGISPLHF. The CDR3 DNA sequence: TGTGCCAGCAGCCTATTTGGACAGGGTATTTCACCCCTCCACTTT.

The gene calls are TRBV7-2 and TRBJ1-1; D remains unclear. Deletions cut 1 base from V and 4 bases from J, with 7 bases between. The CDR3 covers 13 residues. Germline V CDR1 and CDR2: SGHTA, FQGNSA. CDR3 residues: CASSLVVSTEAFF. In DNA, the CDR3 is TGTGCCAGCAGCTTAGTCGTTAGCACTGAAGCTTTCTTT.